A selection of T cell receptor beta chains follows, all from one sample in a study of post-analysis software for immune sequencing data. TCRdb re-derived calls from the PCR reads in MiXCR, one entry per CDR3 protein. The repertoire holds some 690,000 distinct CDR3 sequences, with more than 50% as singletons. Sample: blood. The receptor source for this set is a girl aged 2 to 10 with multiple sclerosis. Each CDR3 is given with its conserved first and last residue. A D gene is named only where the DNA matches it firmly. Clone size is given for some rows only: seen once, a few or many times, or a class if the clone is expanded.

TRBJ2-1 . . TRBV5-5 CASSYWGVGLYNEQFF TGTGCCAGCAGTTACTGGGGGGTAGGGTTGTACAATGAGCAGTTCTTC
TRBJ2-1 TRBD1 few TRBV11-3 CASSLTGDPEQFF TGTGCCAGCAGCTTGACAGGGGACCCTGAGCAGTTCTTC
TRBJ2-7 TRBD2 . TRBV5-1 CASGDMTSGSPNEQYF TGCGCCAGCGGGGATATGACTAGCGGGAGCCCCAACGAGCAGTACTTC
TRBJ2-1 . . TRBV29-1 CSGRSGGVGNEQFF TGCAGCGGAAGGTCAGGGGGGGTCGGCAATGAGCAGTTCTTC
TRBJ2-3 . . TRBV3-1 CASSQFPDTQYF TGTGCCAGCAGCCAGTTTCCAGATACGCAGTATTTT
TRBJ2-7 . once TRBV12-5 CASGLLGNYEQYF TGTGCTAGTGGTTTGTTGGGGAACTACGAGCAGTACTTC
TRBJ1-2 TRBD1 few TRBV12-3/TRBV12-4 CASSSRGLGGYTF TGTGCCAGCAGTTCCAGGGGGCTCGGTGGCTACACCTTC
TRBJ2-5 . few TRBV15 CATSREAYQETQYF TGTGCCACCAGCAGAGAAGCTTACCAAGAGACCCAGTACTTC
TRBJ2-4 TRBD2 . TRBV7-9 CASSLGETSGRVLAKNIQYF TGTGCCAGCAGCTTAGGAGAAACTAGCGGGAGAGTTTTAGCCAAAAACATTCAGTACTTC
TRBJ1-2 TRBD1 few TRBV6-6 CASSPGTGANGYTF TGTGCCAGCAGCCCCGGGACAGGGGCGAATGGCTACACCTTC
TRBJ2-2 TRBD1 few TRBV18 CASSLPGQRNTGELFF TGTGCCAGCTCACTACCGGGACAGAGGAACACCGGGGAGCTGTTTTTT
TRBJ1-2 TRBD1 . TRBV10-3 CAIRLRTGEEYGYTF TGTGCCATCAGGCTAAGGACAGGGGAGGAGTATGGCTACACCTTC
TRBJ2-1 TRBD2 . TRBV3-1 CASSQEGQRGYNEQFF TGTGCCAGCAGCCAAGAAGGCCAGCGGGGCTACAATGAGCAGTTCTTC
TRBJ2-7 . few TRBV25-1 CASSEAGSSYEQYF TGTGCCAGCAGTGAGGCGGGCAGCTCCTACGAGCAGTACTTC
TRBJ2-3 TRBD2 few TRBV2 CASSDPAGSDTQYF TGTGCCAGCTCAGACCCAGCGGGATCCGATACGCAGTATTTT
TRBJ1-5 TRBD1 . TRBV6-5 CASRAGTANQPQHF TGTGCCAGCAGGGCCGGGACAGCAAATCAGCCCCAGCATTTT
TRBJ2-3 . . TRBV24-1 CATRGNTDTQYF TGTGCCACCAGAGGGAACACAGATACGCAGTATTTT
TRBJ2-5 . . TRBV3-1 CASSPASPFQETQYF TGTGCCAGCAGCCCCGCATCTCCGTTCCAAGAGACCCAGTACTTC
TRBJ2-7 . many TRBV6-6 CASSQTGSYEQYF TGTGCCAGCAGTCAGACAGGATCCTACGAGCAGTACTTC
TRBJ2-3 TRBD1 few TRBV29-1 CSVEERGGGDTQYF TGCAGCGTTGAAGAAAGAGGGGGCGGGGATACGCAGTATTTT
TRBJ2-1 TRBD2 once TRBV5-6 CASSEGLAGTWDEQFF TGTGCCAGCAGCGAAGGACTAGCGGGGACTTGGGATGAGCAGTTCTTC
TRBJ1-5 . few TRBV7-8 CASSREGSNQPQHF TGTGCCAGCAGCCGAGAGGGTAGCAATCAGCCCCAGCATTTT
TRBJ2-1 . few TRBV4-1 CASSQGGAGDNEQFF TGCGCCAGCAGCCAAGGCGGGGCTGGGGACAATGAGCAGTTCTTC
TRBJ1-2 TRBD1 once TRBV7-9 CASSPRDRADGYTF TGTGCCAGCAGCCCTAGGGACAGGGCTGATGGCTACACCTTC
TRBJ2-7 TRBD1 . TRBV4-1 CASSQRGQRRFYEQYF TGCGCCAGCAGCCAGAGGGGACAGAGGAGATTCTACGAGCAGTACTTC
TRBJ2-5 . . TRBV5-1 CASSFLPRETQYF TGCGCCAGCAGCTTTCTTCCCCGGGAGACCCAGTACTTC
TRBJ2-4 TRBD1 . TRBV3-1 CASSQGDSYIQYF TGTGCCAGCAGCCAAGGGGACAGTTACATTCAGTACTTC
TRBJ1-2 TRBD1 . TRBV6-5 CASSYSSRTGRPDGYTF TGTGCCAGCAGTTACTCGAGTCGGACAGGGAGGCCGGATGGCTACACCTTC
TRBJ2-5 TRBD2 . TRBV29-1 CSGLPGLGDKTQYF TGCAGCGGGTTACCGGGACTAGGGGATAAGACCCAGTACTTC
TRBJ2-3 TRBD1 . TRBV12-3/TRBV12-4 CASSSLQGGDLNTQYF TGTGCCAGCAGCTCACTACAGGGGGGTGATCTAAATACGCAGTATTTT
TRBJ2-6 . . TRBV5-1 CASTVGRSPSGANVLTF TGCGCCAGCACTGTAGGGAGATCCCCTTCTGGGGCCAACGTCCTGACTTTC
TRBJ2-5 TRBD1 . TRBV11-3 CASSQGTGSLQGTQYF TGTGCCAGCAGCCAAGGGACAGGGAGTCTCCAAGGGACCCAGTACTTC
TRBJ1-4 TRBD1 few TRBV4-3 CASSQDVTDRHNEKLFF TGCGCCAGCAGCCAAGATGTAACGGACAGGCATAATGAAAAACTGTTTTTT
TRBJ2-1 TRBD2 . TRBV6-6 CASSAPGLEYEQFF TGTGCCAGCAGTGCCCCGGGACTAGAATATGAGCAGTTCTTC
TRBJ2-1 . . TRBV9 CASSPVSGLSYNEQFF TGTGCCAGCAGCCCCGTTAGCGGATTGTCCTACAATGAGCAGTTCTTC
TRBJ1-5 . . TRBV2 CASSVGPNQPQHF TGTGCCAGCAGTGTGGGGCCGAATCAGCCCCAGCATTTT
TRBJ2-6 . . TRBV6-5 CASSYFTGHRSGANVLTF TGTGCCAGCAGTTACTTTACGGGACACCGATCTGGGGCCAACGTCCTGACTTTC
TRBJ2-1 TRBD2 . TRBV5-1 CASSLAEREVKGEQFF TGCGCCAGCAGCTTGGCCGAGCGGGAGGTTAAGGGTGAACAGTTCTTC
TRBJ2-3 TRBD1 . TRBV7-2 CASSSRRQGSTDTQYF TGTGCCAGCAGCTCCCGGAGACAGGGGAGCACAGATACGCAGTATTTT
TRBJ2-5 TRBD2 . TRBV7-2 CASSGGLAGVPAQYF TGTGCCAGCAGCGGTGGACTAGCGGGAGTTCCAGCCCAGTACTTC
TRBJ1-2 . few TRBV4-3 CASSVGWLYGYTF TGCGCCAGCAGCGTCGGGTGGCTGTATGGCTACACCTTC
TRBJ2-7 TRBD1 . TRBV18 CASSPRGETGGINEQYF TGTGCCAGCTCACCACGAGGCGAGACAGGGGGCATTAACGAGCAGTACTTC
TRBJ1-2 . . TRBV29-1 CSVGGALYGYTF TGCAGCGTTGGGGGGGCGTTGTATGGCTACACCTTC
TRBJ2-1 . . TRBV5-1 CASSLDAMSSYNEQFF TGCGCCAGCAGCTTGGACGCCATGAGCTCCTACAATGAGCAGTTCTTC
TRBJ2-7 TRBD2 many TRBV20-1 CSAPRGTSGSDEQYF TGCAGTGCCCCTAGAGGGACTAGCGGGAGCGACGAGCAGTACTTC
TRBJ2-1 . . TRBV12-3/TRBV12-4 CASSWRLEAEQFF TGTGCCAGCAGTTGGCGACTAGAGGCTGAGCAGTTCTTC
TRBJ1-1 . . TRBV24-1 CATRYGVNTEAFF TGTGCCACTCGCTACGGGGTGAACACTGAAGCTTTCTTT
TRBJ2-1 . . TRBV3-1 CASSPTLATSYNEQFF TGTGCCAGCAGCCCTACCCTAGCGACTTCCTACAATGAGCAGTTCTTC
TRBJ2-7 . . TRBV6-9 CASTQLPPGRASYEQYF TGTGCCAGCACCCAACTCCCCCCGGGGCGTGCCTCCTACGAGCAGTACTTC
TRBJ1-2 . . TRBV29-1 CSVLTGIYGYTF TGCAGCGTTTTAACAGGAATCTATGGCTACACCTTC
TRBJ1-1 . few TRBV12-3/TRBV12-4 CASSFQGNTEAFF TGTGCCAGCAGCTTCCAGGGGAACACTGAAGCTTTCTTT
TRBJ2-5 . . TRBV7-9 CASSLTASFQETQYF TGTGCCAGCAGCTTAACAGCCAGCTTCCAAGAGACCCAGTACTTC